This section outlines one TCR beta chain sequence together with its context. With V trimmed by 2 bases and J by 4 bases, 7 bases remained unmatched. The CDR3 consists of 15 residues. The germline V gene has CDR1 GTSNPN and CDR2 SVGIG (reference sequence). The data were obtained in a study of control samples from healthy donors and cancer patients. TCRdb keeps only in-frame clones here, not all; method: immunoSEQ multiplex PCR. This table holds 160,000 or so clones, roughly 92% found once. Sequences were obtained from blood. This chain uses TRBV30 with TRBJ2-2; TRBD1 matches 7 bases. The receptor's source is a young woman in good health. The CDR3 region is CAWSPRTGITGELFF. DNA of the CDR3: TGTGCCTGGAGTCCCAGGACAGGAATCACCGGGGAGCTGTTTTTT.